One TCR beta chain is described in this entry. The clone's antigen remains unknown. There are no base qualities to consult, and no much larger clone falls within one base. These data are taken from a study of PD-L1 blockade in urothelial cancer (TCRdb year 2017). A note on the overall study: All patients started therapy around 2014 and received atezolizumab 1,200 mg intravenously every 3 weeks. About 85% of the roughly 29 patients were identified as males with urothelial cancer of bladder origin, and a prior smoking history was reported by 18 of 29 patients. TCR sequencing covered pretreatment tumor samples and matched, serially collected peripheral blood taken before and after atezolizumab treatment. Whole exome sequencing and RNA sequencing of pretreatment tumors were performed alongside TCR sequencing in the same patients. Durable clinical benefit was achieved by nine patients and was not achieved by 20 patients. Over 28 patients had pretreatment blood TCR-seq, some 24 had at least one posttreatment blood collection, and some 24 had tumor TCR-seq. Durable clinical benefit was defined as progression-free survival longer than 6 months, and TCR features were also tested against progression-free and overall survival. An ECOG performance status of 0 or 1 was recorded for the patients, and 0 to 3 prior chemotherapy regimens had been received by the patients. Blood samples were analyzed at 3 weeks after treatment start (second dose) and at 6 weeks after treatment start. Blood samples yielded a median of approximately 150,000 T cells and around 83,000 unique TCRs, with median clonality about 0.08. Somatic, immune and clinical correlates of response to PD-L1 blockade with atezolizumab in urothelial cancer were the focus of an exploratory multi-omic analysis. The paper's findings and limits, for the study overall: At 3 weeks after the start of treatment, tumor-associated TCR clones in peripheral blood had expanded more in patients with durable benefit (n ≈ 24, p = 0.022). Small sample size (n ≈ 28) and many exploratory analyses mean the results are intended to be hypothesis-generating. Improved progression-free and overall survival was associated with having pretreatment peripheral blood TCR clonality below the median.

Taken with the paper, the label for time point translates to: peripheral blood 6 weeks after treatment start. The cohort included 25 to 30 patients with locally advanced or metastatic urothelial carcinoma who were treated at Memorial Sloan Kettering on a trial protocol. Peripheral blood mononuclear cells were collected from each patient pretreatment and during treatment, giving between 1 and 8 total time points per patient. The Qiagen DNeasy Blood extraction kit was used to purify genomic DNA from total PBMCs and tumor samples. PBMCs were collected pretreatment and during treatment, and were isolated and stored as previously described. To estimate absolute template abundance from read counts, synthetic TCR analog templates were spiked into each PCR. The immunoSEQ assay was used to amplify TCRbeta CDR3 regions from genomic DNA with bias-controlled V and J gene primers. Sequencing of rearranged TCRbeta segments was done at approximately 20X coverage. The paper's processing steps were these. Sequencing errors were corrected by clustering, and CDR3s were annotated against IMGT so that V, D and J genes could be assigned. Downstream analyses used only productive TCRbeta rearrangements, leaving out any out-of-frame or stop-codon sequences. Clonality was calculated as one minus the Shannon entropy normalized by the log of the number of unique productive sequences. Fisher's exact test with Benjamini-Hochberg correction, at a threshold of adjusted p below 0.01, was used to find clones that differed between time points or between blood and tumor. Held by TCRdb, this immuneACCESS table contains in-frame sequences only and omits some clones. Under half of the omission traces to an unresolved V gene where checked; the cause of the rest is unknown. The DNA gave D and trimming, while V, J and clone size come from that table. In all, the sample holds around 100,000 clones, and more than 85% of those were seen once. The ten largest clones represent 3% to 4.5% of the sample.

The germline V gene supplies CDR1 SGHRS and CDR2 YFSETQ. Here V drops 3 bases and J drops 4 bases, and the junction holds 6 bases not matched to any gene. From the cysteine up to the phenylalanine, the CDR3 has a length of 15 residues. Only CDR3 DNA is held: 45 bases, read in frame from base 1. The source of this sequence is a man aged 60 to 75 with urothelial cancer. In this chain, TRBV5-1 is recombined with TRBJ2-1; 8 bases in between match TRBD2. The specimen was PBMCs, collected around atezolizumab (anti-PD-L1) treatment. The CDR3 loop reads CASSSVTSGYNEQFF. The bases read TGCGCCAGCAGCTCCGTCACTAGCGGATACAATGAGCAGTTCTTC.